These 15 T cell receptor beta chains were all obtained from the same sample, sequenced in a study of response to subunit inactivated influenza vaccine. TCRdb recomputed calls from the RT-PCR reads with MiXCR, one row per CDR3 protein. Among 550,000 to 600,000 distinct CDR3 sequences listed, about an eighth were seen once. The sample was PBMCs from blood, taken on the day of vaccination. The receptors stem from a man aged 45-65 years who received an inactivated influenza vaccine.

The J gene is TRBJ1-1, the V gene TRBV7-2; no reliable D call. V shed 2 bases and J shed 2 bases, with 12 bases lying between them. CDR3 length: 15 amino acids. The germline V gene encodes CDR1 SGHTA and CDR2 FQGNSA. The CDR3 DNA reads as TGTGCCAGCAGCTTACTCCGTTCGAGAAACACTGAAGCTTTCTTT. Residues: CASSLLRSRNTEAFF.

The CDR3 region is CASRASTGELFF. For the CDR3, the DNA is TGTGCCAGCAGAGCTAGCACCGGGGAGCTGTTTTTT. V gene TRBV6-5 combines with J gene TRBJ2-2; no clear D gene. This CDR3 spans 12 amino acids. The germline V gene encodes CDR1 MNHEY and CDR2 SVGAGI. Trimming removed 6 bases at V and 4 bases at J, with 6 bases between.

The rearrangement joins TRBV7-2 to TRBJ2-7; 9 bases are a match to TRBD1. The CDR3 length is 15 residues. Germline loops: CDR1 SGHTA, CDR2 FQGNSA. V was clipped by 5 bases and J by 0 bases; unmatched bases: 5. The CDR3 bases are TGTGCCAGCAGCCGGGGGACAGGGAACTCCTACGAGCAGTACTTC. It specifies CASSRGTGNSYEQYF.

In this sample, this clonotype turned up a few times. CDR3 bases: TGTGCCAGCACCCTGGGTATGCCCACAGATACGCAGTATTTT. Translated: CASTLGMPTDTQYF. The J gene is TRBJ2-3, the V gene TRBV2; D is undetermined. Trimming stripped 7 bases from V and 2 bases from J, with 13 bases between. CDR3 length: 14 amino acids. The germline V gene has CDR1 SNHLY and CDR2 FYNNEI.

This clonotype has a count of ten or more. The chain recombines TRBV20-1 with TRBJ1-5, with TRBD1 matching over 8 bases. This CDR3 has 15 amino acids. The junction had 8 bases not matched to a gene; V was cut back by 2 bases and J by 5 bases. The germline CDR1 and CDR2 sequences are DFQATT and SNEGSKA (reference sequence). The CDR3 protein is CSARQPGQEYQPQHF. In DNA form, the CDR3 reads TGCAGTGCTAGACAACCGGGACAGGAGTATCAGCCCCAGCATTTT.

This clonotype was observed a few times. J is TRBJ2-1 and V is TRBV18; possibly TRBD1 for D (6 bases). CDR3 size: 15 residues. In germline, CDR1 is KGHSH, CDR2 LQKENI. V gave up 6 bases and J gave up 3 bases, with 15 bases separating them. The CDR3 protein is CASSRRDTVYNEQFF. The CDR3, as DNA: TGTGCCAGCTCCCGCCGGGACACCGTCTACAATGAGCAGTTCTTC.

This clonotype showed up just a few times. This chain joins TRBV12-3 or TRBV12-4 and TRBJ1-1; D gene unclear. This CDR3 has 14 residues. Trimming took 3 bases from V and 1 from J, leaving 9 bases between them. CDR3 nucleotide sequence: TGTGCCAGCAGTTTGCATGGGTGGAACACTGAAGCTTTCTTT. The encoded protein is CASSLHGWNTEAFF.

CDR3 DNA: TGTGCCAGCGGTTACGGACTAGCGGGGACCAGCTCCTACAATGAGCAGTTCTTC. Translated: CASGYGLAGTSSYNEQFF. This chain uses TRBV11-2 with TRBJ2-1, with 12 bases aligning to TRBD2. J gave up 0 bases and V 8 bases, and 11 bases lay outside the gene matches. The germline CDR1 and CDR2 sequences are SGHAT and FQNNGV. CDR3 length: 18 amino acids. Based on the CDR3 plus reference TRBV11-2 and TRBJ2-1, the full variable domain is EAGVAQSPRYKIIEKRQSVAFWCNPISGHATLYWYQQILGQGPKLLIQFQNNGVVDDSQLPKDRFSAERLKGVDSTLKIQPAKLEDSAVYLCASGYGLAGTSSYNEQFFGPGTRLTVL.

This clonotype was picked up a small number of times. The chain couples TRBV6-2 or TRBV6-3 to TRBJ1-1; tentative D call: TRBD1 (6 bases). The V end was cut by 3 bases, the J end by 3 bases, with 14 bases between. There are 15 residues in the CDR3. Germline V gene sequence: CDR1 MNHEY, CDR2 SVGEGT. The CDR3 DNA follows: TGTGCCAGCAGTTATAGGCCACAGGGCCACACTGAAGCTTTCTTT. Its translation is CASSYRPQGHTEAFF.

There are a few counts of this clonotype. The gene calls are TRBV6-2 or TRBV6-3 and TRBJ2-7, with 8 bases identical to TRBD1. CDR1 is MNHEY, CDR2 SVGEGT, per germline. The CDR3 sequence is 15 residues long. V shed 2 bases, J shed 2 bases, and the junction held 5 bases outside the gene matches. The CDR3 sequence: CASSYPDRETYEQYF. CDR3 bases: TGTGCCAGCAGTTACCCGGACAGGGAGACCTACGAGCAGTACTTC.

This clonotype has more than one count but fewer than ten. The chain combines TRBV29-1 with TRBJ2-5; 12 nucleotides align to TRBD1. Germline V gives CDR1 SQVTM, CDR2 ANQGSEA. V gave up 3 bases and J gave up 4 bases; unmatched junction bases: 6. The CDR3 extends over 15 amino acids. CDR3: CSVDQGQGARETQYF. In nucleotides, the CDR3 is TGCAGCGTTGATCAGGGACAGGGGGCGCGAGAGACCCAGTACTTC.

This chain uses TRBV5-1 with TRBJ2-3, with D perhaps TRBD2 (6 bases). Looked up from germline, CDR1 is SGHRS and CDR2 is YFSETQ. V lost 5 bases, J lost 4 bases, and 29 bases lay in between. The CDR3 runs 19 residues. This CDR3 is CASRSPPDKFGSRADTQYF. The CDR3 DNA reads TGCGCCAGCAGGTCGCCGCCAGACAAATTCGGGAGCCGGGCAGATACGCAGTATTTT.

This clonotype came up a few times. The genes are TRBV5-1 and TRBJ2-1; D assignment may be TRBD1 or TRBD2 (5 bases each). This CDR3 spans 13 amino acids. CDR1 and CDR2 from the germline V gene are SGHRS and YFSETQ. Trimming removed 0 bases from V and 14 bases from J, with 15 bases in between. The CDR3 DNA reads as TGCGCCAGCAGCTTGGATCCCTCCGGGACGGAGTTCTTC. Translated, it gives CASSLDPSGTEFF.

This clonotype has ten or more counts. This sequence joins TRBV6-5 and TRBJ1-1, with a weak D call TRBD1 (5 bases). From germline, CDR1 is MNHEY and CDR2 SVGAGI. V lost 0 bases and J 0 bases, leaving 11 bases between the germline ends. This CDR3 is built from 16 residues. CDR3: CASSYSQGGVNTEAFF. In DNA, the CDR3 is TGTGCCAGCAGTTACTCCCAGGGAGGGGTGAACACTGAAGCTTTCTTT.

The chain employs TRBV2 and TRBJ2-7; D gene uncertain. The CDR3 extends over 14 amino acids. V shed 4 bases and J shed 1 base, with 11 bases lying between them. Germline CDR1 SNHLY, CDR2 FYNNEI. In nucleotides, the CDR3 is TGTGCCAGCAGTGGAGGACCCGAGTCCTACGAGCAGTACTTC. Translating gives CASSGGPESYEQYF.